This note documents a single T cell receptor (beta chain) sequence. The immunoSEQ assay was v3. Data came from immunoSEQ multiplex PCR; TCRdb stores just in-frame clones and leaves some out. The table lists roughly 17,000 clones, over 65% of them singletons. Documented time point: pre-treatment sample, taken before nivolumab and TIL therapy. This sample stems from a study of TIL therapy for anti-PD-1-resistant metastatic lung cancer. Germline V lookup: CDR1 SNHLY, CDR2 FYNNEI. This CDR3 is built from 15 residues. V was clipped by 2 bases and J by 7 bases; unmatched bases: 6. This rearrangement joins TRBV2 to TRBJ2-1, with 9 bases matching TRBD1. The clonotype was recovered from a person aged 25-80 years with non-small cell lung cancer. The sequencing used blood, collected at baseline. Here the CDR3 DNA reads TGTGCCAGCAGTGAACAGGACAGGGGCATAAATGAGCAGTTCTTC. It is translated as CASSEQDRGINEQFF.